This T cell receptor (beta chain) was recovered during a study of CD4 and CD8 cells across lung adenocarcinoma regions. MiXCR was run by TCRdb on the PCR reads, yielding one entry per CDR3 protein. The sample lists roughly 10,000 distinct CDR3 sequences, approximately 50% occurring once. Donors had localized lung adenocarcinoma, a non-small cell lung cancer. Trimming cost V 8 bases and J 5 bases; bases outside gene matches: 8. This CDR3 has 13 amino acids. Germline V lookup: CDR1 MRHNA, CDR2 SNTAGT. Sequencing input: CD4+ T cells from the margin of a lung tumor. The origin of this receptor is a male donor with lung adenocarcinoma. The CD4 and CD8 labels of this study may be unreliable. This chain connects TRBV6-4 to TRBJ2-5; 7 nucleotides agree with TRBD1. The CDR3 DNA sequence: TGTGCCAGCCTCGACAGGGATAGGGAGACCCAGTACTTC. This gives the protein CASLDRDRETQYF.